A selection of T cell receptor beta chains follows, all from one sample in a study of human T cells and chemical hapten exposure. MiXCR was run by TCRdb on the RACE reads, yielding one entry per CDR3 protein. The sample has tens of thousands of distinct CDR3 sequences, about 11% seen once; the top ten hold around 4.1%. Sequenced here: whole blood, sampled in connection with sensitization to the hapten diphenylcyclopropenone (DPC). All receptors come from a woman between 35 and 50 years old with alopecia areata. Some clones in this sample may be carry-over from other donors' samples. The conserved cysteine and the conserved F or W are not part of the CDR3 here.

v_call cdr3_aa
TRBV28 ASRYRGRQETQY
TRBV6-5 ASSYSGATNEKLF
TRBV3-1 ASSQAGSRGDTQY
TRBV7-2 ASSSNSRGGYT
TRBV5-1 ASTPPGLASYEQY
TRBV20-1 SARDLSGRNSPLH
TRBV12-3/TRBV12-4 ASSLRVRTGGEAF
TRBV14 ASSQANRVYEQY
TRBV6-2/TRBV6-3 ASSYSRIEELF
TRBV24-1 ATSDALGNIQY
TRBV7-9 ASSLATGSNTEAF
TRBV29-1 SVTGVTGELF
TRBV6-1 ASRWTGNTGELF
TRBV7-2 ASSLVGGVNTEAF
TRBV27 ASSLGTGGEKLF
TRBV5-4 ASSLGTPGNSPLH
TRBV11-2 ASSLGWGSYEQY
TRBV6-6 ASSSTVENEKLF
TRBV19 ASSIHRGGRSDTQY
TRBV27 ASSFGQSGNSNQPQH
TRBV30 AWSVGYSNQPQH
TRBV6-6 ASSYSTATNYGYT
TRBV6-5 ASNPHPGGIDQETQY
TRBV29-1 SVTNRGSYNEQF
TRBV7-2 ASSPYSGTGSQY
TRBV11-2 ASSLIAGGSYNEQF
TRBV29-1 SPKLLASNEQF
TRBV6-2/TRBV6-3 ASRTPTSGSSYEQY
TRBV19 ASSALTPNTEAF
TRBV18 ASSLNTDREGYT
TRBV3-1 ASSQVGTQY
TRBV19 ASSISGPWYSGNSNQPQH
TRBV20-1 SARDPLGANYGYT
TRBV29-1 SVQGRSYEQY
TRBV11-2 ASSLYPSGLAYEQY
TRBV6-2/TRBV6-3 ASSPWTGYEQY
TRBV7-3 ASSLTGTGQETQY
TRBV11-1 ASSRDRAGTGELF
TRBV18 ASSPSSQSLAKNIQY
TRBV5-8 ASSHRQGPPPQH
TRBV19 ASSIDGQPGELF
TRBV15 ATSRGGAYGYT
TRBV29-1 SGQRQGGTGELF
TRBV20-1 SATFGNEQF
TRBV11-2 ASSWESPHSPLH
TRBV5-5 ASSLVGRLAGGNEQF
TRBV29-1 SVGEETAYEQY
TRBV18 ASSPWTGGEDTQY
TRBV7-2 ASSFDRGNEKLF
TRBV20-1 SARGAGADTDTQY
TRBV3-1 ASSPGTNYNEQF
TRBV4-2 ASSQGGPEERAF
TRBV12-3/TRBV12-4 ASSLIGNEQF
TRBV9 ASSVDWQETQY
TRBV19 ASRTFRDSNTEAF
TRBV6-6 ASSSTRGSNEAF
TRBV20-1 SASFGSYEQY
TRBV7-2 ASRLGGAGTEAF